This T cell receptor (beta chain) is drawn from a study of T cells after yellow fever vaccination. Study details: Fractions of limited cellularity were prepared by means of SMART-Seq v4 Ultra Low Input.

Points from the study as a whole: The study found a weaker secondary response that peaked faster, day 5 versus 15.

Germline V CDR1 and CDR2: MNHEY, SVGEGT. The CDR3 runs to 14 residues. The V and J ends lost 3 bases and 8 bases respectively, with 14 bases between them. A single record per CDR3 protein comes from TCRdb applying MiXCR to the 5' RACE reads. The table has more than 80,000 distinct CDR3 sequences, about 5.8% seen once; the top ten hold roughly 41%. In this sample, this clonotype turned up many times. Its antigen is undetermined. The source material was CD8+ T cells sorted from PBMCs, sampled 10 days after the yellow fever booster vaccination. This TCR derives from a man aged 18-30 years who received the YFV17D yellow fever vaccine. The rearrangement joins TRBV6-2 or TRBV6-3 to TRBJ2-1; no firm D call. CDR3 coding DNA: TGTGCCAGCAGTTATCCAGCCTGGGTGGATGAGCAGTTCTTC. Its translation: CASSYPAWVDEQFF.